The subject of this entry is one T cell receptor (beta chain). Its specificity is unknown. This sample stems from a study of T cells in localized non-small cell lung cancer. Study results and caveats: A raised T cell density in blood coincided with lengthier overall survival. Peak T cell clonality was found in uninvolved adjacent lung, exceeding tumor. The study detected a median approximately 55 of the top 100 tumor clones in adjacent lung.

Repertoires were generated with immunoSEQ multiplex PCR, while TCRdb's copy carries only in-frame clones and drops some. This table has over 70,000 clones, about 90% appearing once. Germline-derived CDR1 and CDR2 are SGHTA and FQGTGA. The V gene lost 2 bases and the J gene lost 1 base, with 4 bases spanning the gap. The CDR3 is 13 residues long. This sequence joins TRBV7-3 and TRBJ2-3; D is undetermined. The sequencing used peripheral blood, collected before any cancer treatment. The source is a male donor older than 55 with stage III squamous cell lung carcinoma. The CDR3 spells CASSLDGTDTQYF. The CDR3 bases are TGTGCCAGCAGCTTAGACGGCACAGATACGCAGTATTTT.